Each of the 32 T cell receptor beta chains below was sequenced from the same sample in a study of blood T cell repertoires in COVID-19 (dated by TCRdb to about 2020). Library prep was done by the immunoSEQ multiplex PCR assay. The immuneACCESS repertoire file appears here via TCRdb, limited to in-frame rearrangements. These files lack a portion of the clones; in checked studies, under half of the deficit traces to unresolved V genes, and the cause of the others is not known. The table for this sample lists approximately 160,000 clones; approximately 85% of them were counted only once. Clones ranked in the top ten supply about 1.2% of the sample. The sequenced sample was peripheral blood. The receptors originated from a man in his sixties who had recovered from COVID-19.

The rearrangement joins TRBV11-3 to TRBJ2-7; the D gene is possibly TRBD2 (5 bases). V lost 6 bases and J 6 bases, leaving 21 bases between the germline ends. The CDR3 contains 15 residues. Germline-derived CDR1 and CDR2 are SGHNT and YENEEA. The CDR3 DNA reads TGTGCCAGCAGTCCCATAAGTGCGGGCCTGAGCGAGCAGTACTTC. As protein: CASSPISAGLSEQYF.

CDR3 region: CASSWGTSGTQETQYF. The CDR3 DNA sequence: TGTGCCAGCAGCTGGGGGACTAGCGGGACCCAAGAGACCCAGTACTTC. The J gene is TRBJ2-5, the V gene TRBV7-2, with 13 bases fitting TRBD2. CDR1 and CDR2 from the germline V gene are SGHTA and FQGNSA. V shed 4 bases and J 1 base; nucleotides not matched to a gene: 3. The CDR3 sequence is 16 residues long.

The chain joins TRBV6-5 to TRBJ2-7, with TRBD1 matching 9 bases. CDR1 is MNHEY and CDR2 is SVGAGI in the germline V gene. CDR3 size: 15 residues. Trimming removed 4 bases from V and 3 bases from J; junction bases left unmatched: 7. The CDR3 region is CASSFTGGDIYEQYF. CDR3 nucleotide sequence: TGTGCCAGCAGTTTCACAGGGGGCGATATCTACGAGCAGTACTTC.

The J gene is TRBJ1-1, the V gene TRBV9; no definite D call. The CDR3 consists of 14 residues. V lost 4 bases to trimming and J lost 0 bases, with 10 bases between them. The germline V gene has CDR1 SGDLS and CDR2 YYNGEE. The CDR3 loop is CASSPRPVNTEAFF. The CDR3 DNA reads as TGTGCCAGCAGCCCTAGACCGGTGAACACTGAAGCTTTCTTT.

The CDR3 protein is CAWSVRGGAFF. The CDR3 DNA reads as TGTGCCTGGAGTGTACGGGGGGGAGCTTTCTTT. The gene calls are TRBV30 and TRBJ1-1, with a weak D call TRBD1 (5 bases). Trimming took off 0 bases at V and 10 bases at J, with 9 bases between the two ends. The germline V gene encodes CDR1 GTSNPN and CDR2 SVGIG (reference sequence). This CDR3 region has 11 residues.

This chain uses TRBV20-1 with TRBJ2-7; a possible D gene is TRBD1 (6 bases). Trimming left V 3 bases short and J 5 bases short, with 11 bases between. The CDR3 extends over 12 amino acids. Germline V gene data show CDR1 as DFQATT and CDR2 as SNEGSKA (reference sequence). The CDR3 here is CSASYRANEQYF. CDR3 coding DNA: TGCAGTGCTAGTTACAGGGCCAACGAGCAGTACTTC.

The genes are TRBV7-3 and TRBJ2-6; D might be TRBD1 (5 bases). V dropped 4 bases and J dropped 2 bases, with 9 bases sitting between them. The CDR3 has 15 amino acids. Looked up from germline, CDR1 is SGHTA and CDR2 is FQGTGA. CDR3 sequence: CASSSKTAGANVLTF. For the CDR3, the DNA is TGTGCCAGCAGCTCCAAGACAGCTGGGGCCAACGTCCTGACTTTC. The full variable domain, with the rest looked up from reference TRBV7-3 and TRBJ2-6, is GAGVSQTPSNKVTEKGKYVELRCDPISGHTALYWYRQSLGQGPEFLIYFQGTGAADDSGLPNDRFFAVRPEGSVSTLKIQRTERGDSAVYLCASSSKTAGANVLTFGAGSRLTVL.

The chain carries TRBV29-1 and TRBJ1-2; the D gene is possibly TRBD1 (6 bases). The CDR3 has 11 amino acids. The germline V gene encodes CDR1 SQVTM and CDR2 ANQGSEA. V dropped 4 bases and J dropped 4 bases, with 7 bases sitting between them. This CDR3 reads CSVADSYGYTF. CDR3 DNA sequence: TGCAGCGTTGCGGACAGCTATGGCTACACCTTC.

The V gene is TRBV6-4, the J gene TRBJ1-6; D not certain. Deletions cut 0 bases from V and 3 bases from J, with 18 bases between. CDR1 is MRHNA and CDR2 is SNTAGT in the germline V gene. The CDR3 totals 19 residues. The CDR3 loop is CASSDSHSDHLRYNSPLHF. In nucleotides, the CDR3 is TGTGCCAGCAGTGACTCCCATTCCGATCACCTACGCTATAATTCACCCCTCCACTTT.

The chain employs TRBV19 and TRBJ1-2; D not resolved. Germline V gene sequence: CDR1 LNHDA, CDR2 SQIVND (reference sequence). The CDR3 runs 14 residues. V was cut by 3 bases and J by 4 bases, with 12 bases left in between. The CDR3 DNA sequence: TGTGCCAGTAGTATGGCACAGATTCTCTATGGCTACACCTTC. The encoded protein is CASSMAQILYGYTF.

The genes are TRBV6-6 and TRBJ1-4, with D unclear. The CDR3 is made up of 13 amino acids. Germline V gives CDR1 MNHNY, CDR2 SVGAGI (reference sequence). The V end was cut by 6 bases, the J end by 7 bases, with 12 bases between. The CDR3 loop reads CASSGNPFEKLFF. Here the CDR3 DNA reads TGTGCCAGCAGCGGGAATCCTTTTGAAAAACTGTTTTTT.

J is TRBJ2-5 and V is TRBV25-1, with 8 nucleotides matching TRBD1. This CDR3 has 14 residues. Trimming took 8 bases from V and 5 from J; bases not matched to a gene: 10. Germline CDR1 MGHDK, CDR2 SYGVNS. The CDR3: CASSIGQGGETQYF. For the CDR3, the DNA is TGTGCCAGCTCTATTGGACAGGGCGGGGAGACCCAGTACTTC.

The rearrangement joins TRBV6-5 to TRBJ2-2, with TRBD2 as a possible D gene (5 bases). V lost 7 bases and J 1 base, leaving 7 bases between the germline ends. CDR1 is MNHEY, CDR2 SVGAGI, per germline. This CDR3 comprises 13 residues. As DNA, the CDR3 is TGTGCCAGCATTCGGGGGAACACCGGGGAGCTGTTTTTT. It yields the protein CASIRGNTGELFF.

This clone appeared a single time. The rearrangement joins TRBV5-1 to TRBJ1-3; TRBD1 might be the D (5 bases). V dropped 4 bases and J dropped 0 bases, with 11 bases sitting between them. Per germline, CDR1 SGHRS and CDR2 YFSETQ. The length of the CDR3 is 15 residues. CDR3 nucleotides: TGCGCCAGCAGCCACGGGACTCTCTCTGGAAACACCATATATTTT. It codes for CASSHGTLSGNTIYF.

This clone appeared many times. The chain uses TRBV25-1 and TRBJ2-1; D is possibly TRBD1 (6 bases). V was shortened by 7 bases and J by 5 bases, with 18 bases between the two germline ends. Germline V gene lookup returns CDR1 MGHDK and CDR2 SYGVNS. The CDR3 covers 15 residues. CDR3 residues: CASTPRAGVDNEQFF. CDR3 bases: TGTGCCAGCACCCCGAGGGCAGGGGTTGACAATGAGCAGTTCTTC.

The V call is TRBV9, the J call TRBJ2-2; 8 positions match TRBD2. Germline V lookup: CDR1 SGDLS, CDR2 YYNGEE. The CDR3 is 17 residues long. The V gene end was trimmed by 4 bases and the J gene end by 7 bases; junction bases not matched to a gene: 15. Here the CDR3 DNA reads TGTGCCAGCAGCCAATGGGACCCCCGGGCGGGGGGCGGGGAGCTGTTTTTT. It codes for CASSQWDPRAGGGELFF.

The chain recombines TRBV4-3 with TRBJ2-5; 10 bases line up with TRBD2. The CDR3 has 15 residues. Germline CDR1 is LGHNA and CDR2 is YSLEER. Trimming cost V 2 bases and J 1 base; bases outside gene matches: 1. The chain's CDR3 is CASSQQRGGQETQYF. CDR3 in DNA: TGCGCCAGCAGCCAACAGCGGGGGGGCCAAGAGACCCAGTACTTC.

V gene TRBV13 combines with J gene TRBJ2-1, with TRBD2 matching 9 bases. With V trimmed by 6 bases and J by 7 bases, 1 base remained unmatched. This CDR3 comprises 12 residues. Germline V gene sequence: CDR1 PRHDT, CDR2 FYEKMQ (reference sequence). The CDR3 DNA reads TGTGCCAGCAGTCTAGCGGGGAATGAGCAGTTCTTC. Its translation: CASSLAGNEQFF.

The genes are TRBV18 and TRBJ1-1; D call uncertain. This CDR3 comprises 12 residues. The germline CDR1 and CDR2 sequences are KGHSH and LQKENI. The germline V and J ends were trimmed by 6 bases and 7 bases, with 12 bases remaining between them. The CDR3 loop is CASSSAAGEAFF. CDR3 bases: TGTGCCAGCTCTTCGGCGGCGGGTGAAGCTTTCTTT.

This rearrangement joins TRBV10-2 to TRBJ1-4; 8 bases agree with TRBD1. Germline CDR1 and CDR2: WSHSY and SAAADI. The CDR3 sequence is 16 residues long. The V and J ends lost 4 bases and 3 bases, in that order; junction bases with no gene match: 7. DNA of the CDR3: TGCGCCAGCAGTGGTGGACAGGGATCGCCTAATGAAAAACTGTTTTTT. Its translation is CASSGGQGSPNEKLFF.

This clone was recorded only once. The rearrangement joins TRBV14 to TRBJ2-1; 11 nucleotides align to TRBD1. Germline V gene lookup returns CDR1 SGHDN and CDR2 FVKESK. The CDR3 totals 16 residues. V gave up 4 bases and J gave up 2 bases; unmatched junction bases: 4. The CDR3 region is CASSPRTGGPYNEQFF. Written as DNA, the CDR3 is TGTGCCAGCAGCCCCCGGACAGGGGGCCCCTACAATGAGCAGTTCTTC.

The chain recombines TRBV3-1 (or the pseudogene TRBV3-2) with TRBJ2-5; a possible D gene is TRBD1 (6 bases). The V and J ends lost 4 bases and 5 bases respectively, with 8 bases between them. Germline CDR1 reads LGHDT; CDR2 reads YNNKEL (reference sequence). The CDR3 totals 12 residues. The CDR3 bases are TGTGCCAGCAGCCCAGGGGTGGAGACCCAGTACTTC. Its translation: CASSPGVETQYF.

This chain links TRBV7-8 with TRBJ2-1; 7 bases fit TRBD2. This CDR3 is built from 14 residues. Germline loops: CDR1 SGHVS, CDR2 FQNEAQ. With 5 bases clipped from V and 7 bases from J, the junction kept 8 bases outside the gene matches. The CDR3 sequence is CASSPGGNKNEQFF. CDR3 bases: TGTGCCAGCAGCCCCGGGGGGAACAAGAATGAGCAGTTCTTC.

This clone has a handful of counts. The DNA for the CDR3 is TGTGCCAGCAGCCAAGATCTCACTAGCGGGGGCGGGGAGACCCAGTACTTC. This translates into CASSQDLTSGGGETQYF. The chain uses TRBV3-1 (or the pseudogene TRBV3-2) and TRBJ2-5; TRBD2 agrees at 11 bases. The germline gives CDR1 LGHDT, CDR2 YNNKEL (reference sequence). This CDR3 spans 17 amino acids. Unmatched junction bases numbered 8, after V lost 0 bases and J lost 5 bases.

V usage is TRBV6-4 and J usage is TRBJ1-6; maybe TRBD1 (5 bases). This CDR3 region has 14 residues. V was pared by 6 bases and J by 1 base, with 7 bases between. Germline CDR1 is MRHNA and CDR2 is SNTAGT. For the CDR3, the DNA is TGTGCCAGCAGCCAGGGATCCTATAATTCACCCCTCCACTTT. Encoded protein: CASSQGSYNSPLHF.

This clone was counted once. CDR3 nucleotide sequence: TGTGCCAGCAGCATCTCCGCGGGGGGTATTAGCGATGAGCAGTTCTTC. It is translated as CASSISAGGISDEQFF. This sequence joins TRBV9 and TRBJ2-1; the match to TRBD2 covers 8 bases. The CDR3 spans 16 residues. V lost 4 bases to trimming and J lost 8 bases; unmatched junction nucleotides: 14. Germline CDR1 SGDLS, CDR2 YYNGEE.

The rearrangement links TRBV6-8 to TRBJ1-4, with 12 bases aligning to TRBD1. This CDR3 has 15 residues. CDR1 is MNHGY and CDR2 is SAAAGT in the germline V gene. The V gene end was trimmed by 5 bases and the J gene end by 12 bases; junction bases not matched to a gene: 10. DNA for the CDR3: TGTGCCAGCAGTGTAGGGACAGGGGGCGGCGGAGAACTGTTTTTT. As protein: CASSVGTGGGGELFF.

V and J are TRBV29-1 and TRBJ1-2, with TRBD1 as a possible D gene (5 bases). CDR1 is SQVTM, CDR2 ANQGSEA, per germline. This CDR3 spans 12 amino acids. Deletions cut 2 bases from V and 11 bases from J, with 15 bases between. CDR3: CSVEPRQLHYTF. CDR3 nucleotide sequence: TGCAGCGTTGAACCCCGACAGCTCCATTACACCTTC.

The CDR3, as DNA: TGTGCCAGCAGTCCCGACAGGAGACGCGGCTACACCTTC. This encodes CASSPDRRRGYTF. V and J are TRBV12-3 or TRBV12-4 and TRBJ1-2; the D gene is possibly TRBD1 (6 bases). Between the trimmed V and J ends, which lost 5 bases and 8 bases, there was a span of 15 bases. The CDR3 is made up of 13 amino acids.

The rearrangement joins TRBV4-2 to TRBJ2-5; 9 bases align to TRBD2. Germline CDR1 and CDR2: LGHNA and YNFKEQ. The CDR3 extends over 14 amino acids. V was pared by 4 bases and J by 3 bases, with 3 bases of the junction left unmatched. The CDR3 region has the DNA TGTGCCAGCAGCCCGCGGGGGGGGAAAGAGACCCAGTACTTC. It encodes CASSPRGGKETQYF.

V is TRBV9 and J is TRBJ1-2; TRBD1 is a possible D gene (6 bases). In germline, CDR1 is SGDLS, CDR2 YYNGEE. This CDR3 has 14 amino acids. V dropped 3 bases and J dropped 2 bases, with 11 bases sitting between them. CDR3 sequence (DNA): TGTGCCAGCAGCGCCCTAGACAGGAACTATGGCTACACCTTC. Encoded protein: CASSALDRNYGYTF.

The genes are TRBV3-1 (or the pseudogene TRBV3-2) and TRBJ2-2, with D uncertain. This CDR3 comprises 14 residues. With 0 bases removed from V and 6 bases from J, the gap between germline ends came to 8 bases. Germline-derived CDR1 and CDR2 are LGHDT and YNNKEL (reference sequence). The CDR3: CASSQDLGAGELFF. CDR3 bases: TGTGCCAGCAGCCAAGATCTAGGAGCCGGGGAGCTGTTTTTT.